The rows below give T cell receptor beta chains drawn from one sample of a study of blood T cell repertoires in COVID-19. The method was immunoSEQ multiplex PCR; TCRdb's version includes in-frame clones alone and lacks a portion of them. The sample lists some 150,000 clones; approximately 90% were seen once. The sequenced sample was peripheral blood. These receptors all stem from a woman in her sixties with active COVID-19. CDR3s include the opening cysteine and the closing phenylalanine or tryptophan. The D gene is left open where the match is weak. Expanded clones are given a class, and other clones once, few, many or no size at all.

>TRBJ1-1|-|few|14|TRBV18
CASSPLTENTEAFF
TGTGCCAGCTCACCTCTGACAGAGAACACTGAAGCTTTCTTT
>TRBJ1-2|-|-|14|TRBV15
CATSQRGGTRGYTF
TGTGCCACCAGCCAGAGGGGGGGCACCCGCGGCTACACCTTC
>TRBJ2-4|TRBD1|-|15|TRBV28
CASSRPGQGAPIQYF
TGTGCCAGCAGTCGACCGGGACAGGGGGCGCCCATTCAGTACTTC
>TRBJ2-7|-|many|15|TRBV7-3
CASSLGGGTSSKQYF
TGTGCCAGCAGCTTAGGGGGAGGAACCTCCTCGAAGCAGTACTTC
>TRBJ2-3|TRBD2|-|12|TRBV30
CAWSPGGDTQYF
TGTGCCTGGAGCCCGGGGGGAGATACGCAGTATTTT
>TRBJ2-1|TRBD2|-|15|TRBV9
CASSVGTSDYNEQFF
TGTGCCAGCAGCGTAGGGACTAGCGATTACAATGAGCAGTTCTTC
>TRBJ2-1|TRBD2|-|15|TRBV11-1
CASSLASGIRREQFF
TGTGCCAGCAGCTTAGCTAGCGGGATAAGGAGGGAGCAGTTCTTC
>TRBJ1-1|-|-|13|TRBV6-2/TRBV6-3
CASSTPSTREAFF
TGTGCCAGCAGCACCCCGTCCACCAGAGAAGCTTTCTTT
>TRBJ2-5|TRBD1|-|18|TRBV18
CASSPKLIGQGLQETQYF
TGTGCCAGCTCACCCAAGCTAATAGGACAGGGACTCCAAGAGACCCAGTACTTC
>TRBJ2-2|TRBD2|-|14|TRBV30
CAWGTSGTDGELFF
TGTGCCTGGGGGACTAGCGGGACCGACGGGGAGCTGTTTTTT
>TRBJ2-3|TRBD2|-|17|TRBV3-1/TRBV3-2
CASSRLPSGRGGDTQYF
TGTGCCAGCAGCCGGCTCCCTAGCGGTCGGGGAGGAGATACGCAGTATTTT
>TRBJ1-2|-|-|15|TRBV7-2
CASSPRGGGNYGYTF
TGTGCCAGCAGCCCAAGGGGCGGGGGAAACTATGGCTACACCTTC
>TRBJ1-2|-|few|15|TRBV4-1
CASSQSGGGSYGYTF
TGCGCCAGCAGCCAATCCGGCGGGGGTTCCTATGGCTACACCTTC
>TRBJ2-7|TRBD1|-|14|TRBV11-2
CASSFETGPYEQYF
TGTGCCAGCAGCTTCGAGACAGGGCCCTACGAGCAGTACTTC
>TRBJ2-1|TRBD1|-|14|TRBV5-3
CARSLGTGVNEQFF
TGTGCCAGAAGCTTGGGCACAGGGGTCAATGAGCAGTTCTTC
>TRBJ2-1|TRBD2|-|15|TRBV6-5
CASSSTSGATNEQFF
TGTGCCAGCAGTTCGACTAGCGGGGCGACGAATGAGCAGTTCTTC
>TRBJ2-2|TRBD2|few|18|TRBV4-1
CASSTATWREGNTGELFF
TGCGCCAGCAGCACCGCGACTTGGCGGGAGGGGAACACCGGGGAGCTGTTTTTT
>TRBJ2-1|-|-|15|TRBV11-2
CASSLDPKIYNEQFF
TGTGCCAGCAGCTTAGACCCTAAGATCTACAATGAGCAGTTCTTC
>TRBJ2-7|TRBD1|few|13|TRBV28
CASSRTGIHEQYF
TGTGCCAGCAGCCGGACAGGGATCCACGAGCAGTACTTC
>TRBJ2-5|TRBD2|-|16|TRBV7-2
CASSPYSGSGAETQYF
TGTGCCAGCAGCCCTTATAGCGGGAGTGGGGCAGAGACCCAGTACTTC
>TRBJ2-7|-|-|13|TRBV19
CASSRGEFYEQYF
TGTGCCAGTAGTAGGGGCGAGTTCTACGAGCAGTACTTC
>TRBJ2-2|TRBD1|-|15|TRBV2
CASEGGQGAIGELFF
TGTGCCAGCGAGGGGGGACAGGGGGCAATCGGGGAGCTGTTTTTT
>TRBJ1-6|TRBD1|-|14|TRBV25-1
CASMAQGVVSPLHF
TGTGCCAGCATGGCCCAGGGGGTGGTTTCACCCCTCCACTTT
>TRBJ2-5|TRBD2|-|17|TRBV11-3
CASSLGAWEGREETQYF
TGTGCCAGCAGCCTCGGCGCGTGGGAGGGCCGGGAGGAGACCCAGTACTTC
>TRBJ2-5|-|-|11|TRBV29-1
CSVHRWETQYF
TGCAGCGTGCACAGATGGGAGACCCAGTACTTC
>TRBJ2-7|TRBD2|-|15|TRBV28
CASSPATSGTGEQYF
TGTGCCAGCAGTCCCGCGACTAGCGGGACGGGCGAGCAGTACTTC
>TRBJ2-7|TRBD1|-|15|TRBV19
CASSPVTGSAYEQYF
TGTGCCAGTAGTCCGGTGACAGGGTCAGCCTACGAGCAGTACTTC
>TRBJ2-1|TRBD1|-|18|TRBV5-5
CASSPRGPGTGVLGEQFF
TGTGCCAGCAGCCCTAGGGGGCCCGGGACAGGGGTTCTTGGTGAGCAGTTCTTC
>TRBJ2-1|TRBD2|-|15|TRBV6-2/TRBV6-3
CASSPGTSYFDEQFF
TGTGCCAGCAGTCCCGGGACTAGCTATTTCGATGAGCAGTTCTTC
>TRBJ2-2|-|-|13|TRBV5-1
CASSPSGFGELFF
TGCGCCAGCAGCCCGAGCGGATTCGGGGAGCTGTTTTTT
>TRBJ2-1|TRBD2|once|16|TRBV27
CASSLRGSGRTSEQFF
TGTGCCAGCAGTTTGAGGGGTAGCGGGAGGACAAGTGAGCAGTTCTTC
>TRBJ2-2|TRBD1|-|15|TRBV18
CASSPGTGRTGELFF
TGTGCCAGCTCACCAGGGACAGGTCGTACCGGGGAGCTGTTTTTT
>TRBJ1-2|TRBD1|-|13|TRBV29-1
CSVERTGLDGYTF
TGCAGCGTTGAACGGACAGGGTTGGACGGCTACACCTTC
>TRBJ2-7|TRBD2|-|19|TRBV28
CASSVSGTLLAGLSYEQYF
TGTGCCAGCAGTGTGTCCGGGACACTACTAGCGGGCCTCTCCTACGAGCAGTACTTC